One sample yielded the 31 T cell receptor beta chains listed below, sequenced in a study of T cell changes during pregnancy in multiple sclerosis. Generated by immunoSEQ multiplex PCR, the TCRdb table keeps only in-frame clones and is missing some. This table holds around 100,000 clones, approximately 91% found once. Sequenced here: peripheral blood, sampled after pregnancy. The source of these receptors is a female donor with multiple sclerosis, enrolled in a pregnancy study.

The chain links TRBV6-4 to TRBJ2-3; the match to TRBD2 covers 12 bases. The V gene's germline CDR1 is MRHNA and CDR2 SNTAGT. The CDR3 loop spans 16 amino acids. The V and J ends lost 5 bases and 0 bases, in that order; junction bases with no gene match: 3. CDR3 loop: CASSPTSGGSTDTQYF. The CDR3 DNA reads as TGTGCCAGCAGTCCCACTAGCGGGGGGAGCACAGATACGCAGTATTTT.

The chain joins TRBV2 to TRBJ2-6; TRBD1 matches at 12 bases. V was clipped by 9 bases and J by 4 bases; unmatched bases: 7. There are 16 residues in the CDR3. Germline loops: CDR1 SNHLY, CDR2 FYNNEI. The CDR3: CARSRDRGPGANVLTF. The CDR3 region has the DNA TGTGCCAGGTCCCGGGACAGGGGGCCCGGGGCCAACGTCCTGACTTTC.

This clone was counted a single time. This rearrangement joins TRBV7-2 to TRBJ2-5, with 9 bases lining up with TRBD2. The CDR3 sequence is 16 residues long. Per germline, CDR1 SGHTA and CDR2 FQGNSA. The V and J ends lost 1 base and 4 bases, in that order; junction bases with no gene match: 7. Here the CDR3 reads CASSLEASGARETQYF. CDR3 bases: TGTGCCAGCAGCTTAGAGGCTAGCGGGGCCAGAGAGACCCAGTACTTC.

This clone was picked up a small number of times. In DNA, the CDR3 is TGCAGTGATGTAAACAGGGAAGGCTACACCTTC. It yields the protein CSDVNREGYTF. The rearrangement joins TRBV20-1 to TRBJ1-2, with D possibly matching TRBD1 (6 bases). Trimming took off 7 bases at V and 8 bases at J, with 14 bases between the two ends. This CDR3 is built from 11 residues. The germline CDR1 and CDR2 sequences are DFQATT and SNEGSKA (reference sequence).

The rearrangement uses TRBV7-2 and TRBJ2-1, with 10 bases identical to TRBD2. There are 17 residues in the CDR3. Germline V gene sequence: CDR1 SGHTA, CDR2 FQGNSA. The ends lost 3 bases at V and 7 bases at J; junction bases unmatched: 12. CDR3 bases: TGTGCCAGCAGCTTCCCGGTACTAGCGGGGACGGGGAATGAGCAGTTCTTC. It is translated as CASSFPVLAGTGNEQFF.

The J gene is TRBJ2-1, the V gene TRBV5-1, with 9 bases identical to TRBD1. The CDR3 is made up of 16 amino acids. Germline V CDR1 and CDR2: SGHRS, YFSETQ. V shed 4 bases and J 3 bases; nucleotides not matched to a gene: 8. CDR3 in DNA: TGCGCCAGCAGCACGTTACCGGGACAGGGCTACAATGAGCAGTTCTTC. It specifies CASSTLPGQGYNEQFF.

The chain carries TRBV7-8 and TRBJ1-2; TRBD1 might be the D (5 bases). V was trimmed by 0 bases and J by 8 bases, leaving 13 bases between them. CDR1 is SGHVS, CDR2 FQNEAQ, per germline. The CDR3 runs 14 residues. CDR3 DNA: TGTGCCAGCAGCTTAGCTGCCAGGGCGAGCGGCTACACCTTC. Translating it yields CASSLAARASGYTF.

The V and J genes are TRBV6-5 and TRBJ2-3, with D possibly matching TRBD1 (6 bases). Per the germline V gene, CDR1 is MNHEY and CDR2 is SVGAGI. The CDR3 consists of 11 residues. V dropped 7 bases and J dropped 7 bases, with 9 bases sitting between them. For the CDR3, the DNA is TGTGCCAGCATGCAGGGGTATACGCAGTATTTT. It yields the protein CASMQGYTQYF.

V usage is TRBV19 and J usage is TRBJ1-1; maybe TRBD1 (5 bases). The V gene's germline CDR1 is LNHDA and CDR2 SQIVND (reference sequence). Trimming pared 4 bases from V and 0 bases from J, leaving 18 bases between. The CDR3 length is 17 residues. DNA for the CDR3: TGTGCCAGTAGTAGATCCGGAGCTCGGGGGGTGAACACTGAAGCTTTCTTT. The encoded protein is CASSRSGARGVNTEAFF.

The V call is TRBV7-2, the J call TRBJ1-4; 8 nucleotides line up with TRBD1. From germline, CDR1 is SGHTA and CDR2 FQGNSA. The CDR3 covers 15 residues. After removal of 0 bases from V and 4 bases from J, the junction contained 1 base not matched to a gene. The CDR3 coding sequence is TGTGCCAGCAGCTTAGCCAGGGGGCTTAATGAAAAACTGTTTTTT. It specifies CASSLARGLNEKLFF. The full variable domain, with the rest looked up from reference TRBV7-2 and TRBJ1-4, is GAGVSQSPSNKVTEKGKDVELRCDPISGHTALYWYRQSLGQGLEFLIYFQGNSAPDKSGLPSDRFSAERTGGSVSTLTIQRTQQEDSAVYLCASSLARGLNEKLFFGSGTQLSVL.

The rearrangement uses TRBV10-1 and TRBJ1-3; the D is unclear. CDR1 and CDR2 from the germline V gene are WNHNN and SYGVQD (reference sequence). Trimming shortened V by 9 bases and J by 3 bases, and 12 bases separated the two germline ends. The CDR3 sequence is 13 residues long. CDR3 amino acids: CARFMGSGNTIYF. CDR3 DNA: TGCGCCAGGTTTATGGGGAGTGGAAACACCATATATTTT.

This clone is a singleton in its sample. The chain joins TRBV20-1 to TRBJ1-1; D unresolved. Germline CDR1 DFQATT, CDR2 SNEGSKA (reference sequence). The CDR3 extends over 11 amino acids. Trimming shortened V by 6 bases and J by 6 bases, and 11 bases separated the two germline ends. CDR3 amino acids: CSAYFDSEAFF. CDR3 sequence (DNA): TGCAGTGCCTACTTTGACTCTGAAGCTTTCTTT.

This sequence joins TRBV30 and TRBJ2-1; 11 nucleotides line up with TRBD2. After removal of 2 bases from V and 7 bases from J, the junction contained 10 bases not matched to a gene. Germline V lookup: CDR1 GTSNPN, CDR2 SVGIG (reference sequence). This CDR3 contains 16 residues. CDR3 residues: CAWSPPSLAGGNEQFF. DNA of the CDR3: TGTGCCTGGAGTCCCCCCTCTCTAGCGGGGGGTAATGAGCAGTTCTTC.

V usage is TRBV5-4 and J usage is TRBJ2-7; 7 bases are a match to TRBD1. CDR1 is SGHNT, CDR2 YYREEE, per germline (reference sequence). V was clipped by 4 bases and J by 4 bases; unmatched bases: 5. The length of the CDR3 is 13 residues. CDR3 DNA sequence: TGTGCCAGCAGCCAGACAGGGAGATACGAGCAGTACTTC. It encodes CASSQTGRYEQYF.

The chain is built from TRBV7-3 and TRBJ1-1; possibly TRBD1 for D (6 bases). Trimming left V 3 bases short and J 5 bases short, with 16 bases between. CDR1 is SGHTA and CDR2 is FQGTGA in the germline V gene. The CDR3 covers 15 residues. CDR3 protein: CASSFPGHRGTEAFF. CDR3 DNA sequence: TGTGCCAGCAGCTTCCCGGGACACCGAGGGACTGAAGCTTTCTTT.

The rearrangement links TRBV27 to TRBJ2-4; maybe TRBD1 (5 bases). The CDR3 has 14 amino acids. Deletions cut 2 bases from V and 6 bases from J, with 11 bases between. Germline-derived CDR1 and CDR2 are MNHEY and SMNVEV (reference sequence). DNA of the CDR3: TGTGCCAGCAGTTTAATTGCAGGGTCAAACATTCAGTACTTC. Encoded protein: CASSLIAGSNIQYF.

CDR3 amino acids: CASSYSTGHGYTF. CDR3 DNA sequence: TGTGCCAGCAGTTACTCGACAGGGCATGGCTACACCTTC. The chain employs TRBV6-5 and TRBJ1-2; 7 nucleotides agree with TRBD1. The CDR3 runs to 13 residues. The junction had 1 base not matched to a gene; V was cut back by 0 bases and J by 6 bases. Germline V lookup: CDR1 MNHEY, CDR2 SVGAGI.

The V gene is TRBV2, the J gene TRBJ2-7, with D perhaps matching TRBD1 (5 bases). The CDR3 is 12 amino acids. CDR1 is SNHLY and CDR2 is FYNNEI in the germline V gene. V lost 8 bases to trimming and J lost 3 bases, with 11 bases between them. In nucleotides, the CDR3 is TGTGCCAGCTCTTTCAGGGACTACGAGCAGTACTTC. This translates into CASSFRDYEQYF.

The chain has TRBV11-2 and TRBJ2-3; 7 bases match TRBD1. The CDR3 contains 16 residues. Germline CDR1 reads SGHAT; CDR2 reads FQNNGV. V was pared by 4 bases and J by 0 bases, with 7 bases of the junction left unmatched. Here the CDR3 reads CASSYRTGPSTDTQYF. CDR3 coding DNA: TGTGCCAGCAGCTACCGGACAGGTCCGAGCACAGATACGCAGTATTTT. The variable domain in full, completed from reference TRBV11-2 and TRBJ2-3, reads EAGVAQSPRYKIIEKRQSVAFWCNPISGHATLYWYQQILGQGPKLLIQFQNNGVVDDSQLPKDRFSAERLKGVDSTLKIQPAKLEDSAVYLCASSYRTGPSTDTQYFGPGTRLTVL.

J is TRBJ2-3 and V is TRBV14; weak D call: TRBD2 (6 bases). The CDR3 runs 11 residues. V was clipped by 1 base and J by 10 bases, with 6 bases between them. Germline CDR1 and CDR2: SGHDN and FVKESK. The CDR3 nucleotides are TGTGCCAGCAGCCAAGGGAGGGCGCAGTATTTT. It encodes CASSQGRAQYF.

This clone has at least ten counts. The chain combines TRBV29-1 with TRBJ2-7; 7 nucleotides align to TRBD2. This CDR3 has 13 amino acids. Germline V gene data show CDR1 as SQVTM and CDR2 as ANQGSEA. J lost 0 bases, V lost 4 bases, and 3 bases had no gene match. The CDR3 DNA reads TGCAGCGTTGTACGGGGGGACTCCTACGAGCAGTACTTC. Its protein product is CSVVRGDSYEQYF.

The chain has TRBV28 and TRBJ1-6; 7 nucleotides match TRBD1. Germline V gene data show CDR1 as MDHEN and CDR2 as SYDVKM. After removal of 6 bases from V and 6 bases from J, the junction contained 8 bases not matched to a gene. The CDR3 loop spans 15 amino acids. In DNA, the CDR3 is TGTGCCAGCAGCTATACAGGGGTCCTTAATTCACCCCTCCACTTT. It specifies CASSYTGVLNSPLHF.

This clone was counted a few times. The chain is built from TRBV19 and TRBJ1-5, with D uncertain. Trimming took 4 bases from V and 6 from J, leaving 19 bases between them. The CDR3 runs to 16 residues. CDR1 is LNHDA, CDR2 SQIVND, per germline (reference sequence). In nucleotides, the CDR3 is TGTGCCAGTAGTACCCTCTCTGCCGTCGGTAGTCAGCCCCAGCATTTT. It specifies CASSTLSAVGSQPQHF.

The chain uses TRBV9 and TRBJ1-1; TRBD1 agrees at 10 bases. CDR1 and CDR2 (germline): SGDLS, YYNGEE. The V segment lost 4 bases and the J segment 6 bases; nucleotides outside the gene matches: 6. The CDR3 has 14 amino acids. CDR3 DNA sequence: TGTGCCAGCAGCCAGACAGGGGGCGCGGCTGAAGCTTTCTTT. Translating it yields CASSQTGGAAEAFF.

This chain's CDR3 is CASSLASGVAEAFF. In DNA form, the CDR3 reads TGCGCCAGCAGCTTGGCCTCGGGGGTCGCTGAAGCTTTCTTT. V usage is TRBV5-1 and J usage is TRBJ1-1; a possible D gene is TRBD1 (5 bases). In germline, CDR1 is SGHRS, CDR2 YFSETQ. Trimming left V 0 bases short and J 6 bases short, with 12 bases between. This CDR3 contains 14 residues.

The chain carries TRBV4-1 and TRBJ2-7; D unclear. Germline V CDR1 and CDR2: MGHRA, YSYEKL. Deletions cut 3 bases from V and 0 bases from J, with 12 bases between. The CDR3 totals 15 residues. The CDR3 nucleotides are TGCGCCAGCAGCCAGGAACAGATGAGCTCCTACGAGCAGTACTTC. Its translation is CASSQEQMSSYEQYF.

The chain recombines TRBV7-9 with TRBJ2-2; tentatively, D is TRBD2 (6 bases). Per the germline V gene, CDR1 is SEHNR and CDR2 is FQNEAQ (reference sequence). There are 11 residues in the CDR3. Deletions cut 8 bases from V and 9 bases from J, with 10 bases between. The CDR3 DNA reads as TGTGCCAGCGGACGGGGGTGGGAGCTGTTTTTT. Its translation: CASGRGWELFF.

The V gene is TRBV7-2, the J gene TRBJ2-2; unclear D gene. Per germline, CDR1 SGHTA and CDR2 FQGNSA. V lost 2 bases and J lost 1, with 5 bases in between. This CDR3 is built from 14 residues. CDR3 residues: CASSLNRNTGELFF. CDR3 DNA: TGTGCCAGCAGCTTAAACAGGAACACCGGGGAGCTGTTTTTT.

This chain links TRBV27 with TRBJ2-2; 11 bases align to TRBD2. V dropped 4 bases and J dropped 5; count of bases not matched to a gene: 6. CDR1 is MNHEY and CDR2 is SMNVEV in the germline V gene (reference sequence). There are 16 residues in the CDR3. The CDR3 sequence is CASSSYTSGGTGELFF. The CDR3 DNA sequence: TGTGCCAGCAGTTCCTACACTAGCGGGGGAACCGGGGAGCTGTTTTTT.

CDR3 sequence reads: CASSSRDYNEQFF. The CDR3 DNA reads as TGTGCCAGCAGCTCCCGGGACTACAATGAGCAGTTCTTC. The chain recombines TRBV7-3 with TRBJ2-1; possibly TRBD2 for D (5 bases). The CDR3 contains 13 residues. Per the germline V gene, CDR1 is SGHTA and CDR2 is FQGTGA. Between the trimmed V and J ends, which lost 4 bases and 3 bases, there was a span of 7 bases.

The chain links TRBV2 to TRBJ2-1; TRBD1 matches 9 bases. The CDR3 is 15 amino acids. Per the germline V gene, CDR1 is SNHLY and CDR2 is FYNNEI. The V and J ends lost 2 bases and 14 bases, in that order; junction bases with no gene match: 13. DNA for the CDR3: TGTGCCAGCAGTGAACACACAGGACCGGACAGGGGCGAGTTCTTC. It codes for CASSEHTGPDRGEFF.